This TCR beta chain was sequenced during a study of CD8+ T cells in alopecia areata. The V end lost 0 bases, the J end lost 2 bases, and 12 bases lay between the germline ends. The germline gives CDR1 SGHRS, CDR2 YFSETQ. CDR3 size: 17 residues. cDNA prepared by RNA extraction and subsequent reverse transcription served as the template for sequencing. Assay: immunoSEQ multiplex PCR; the TCRdb copy retains only in-frame clones and omits some. The sample contains about 120,000 clones, more than 40% of which appear only once. Only a few counts were recorded for this clone. Treatment noted: oral pan-JAK inhibitor, 5-10 mg twice daily.

Sample: CD4+ T cells sorted from blood, taken at week 4, from a patient treated with tofacitinib. The chain employs TRBV5-1 and TRBJ2-6; the D gene is possibly TRBD2 (5 bases). The origin of this receptor is a human donor with alopecia areata. CDR3 in amino acids: CASSLGSGSAGANVLTF. The CDR3 DNA is TGCGCCAGCAGCTTGGGGTCGGGGTCGGCTGGGGCCAACGTCCTGACTTTC.